This T cell receptor beta chain was observed in a study of cytotoxic CD8 clonotypes in ibrutinib-treated CLL. Study at large: The authors obtained response samples at a median of around 11 months of treatment, range 6 to 36.

Study outcomes and limitations: Baseline levels were approached again at progression, after clonality had risen at ibrutinib response. Few clonotypes were public, and these shrank or held steady under treatment.

Assay used: immunoSEQ multiplex PCR; TCRdb lists only in-frame clones, some missing. The sample includes approximately 40,000 clones, around 70% seen only once; the top ten take around 9.1%. Worth noting for this clone: The antigen is undetermined.

Cryopreserved PBMCs were the source of approximately 2 micrograms of genomic DNA, which went to TCR beta libraries. The CDR3 is 15 amino acids. In germline, CDR1 is MNHEY, CDR2 SVGAGI. Trimming removed 8 bases from V and 2 bases from J; junction bases left unmatched: 10. The TCR originated in a human donor with chronic lymphocytic leukemia. The chain joins TRBV6-5 to TRBJ2-7; 9 bases line up with TRBD1. Specimen: PBMCs, collected at disease progression, from a patient treated with ibrutinib. In DNA, the CDR3 is TGTGCCAGCTCCCCCTGGGACAGGGCAACCTACGAGCAGTACTTC. Its protein product is CASSPWDRATYEQYF.